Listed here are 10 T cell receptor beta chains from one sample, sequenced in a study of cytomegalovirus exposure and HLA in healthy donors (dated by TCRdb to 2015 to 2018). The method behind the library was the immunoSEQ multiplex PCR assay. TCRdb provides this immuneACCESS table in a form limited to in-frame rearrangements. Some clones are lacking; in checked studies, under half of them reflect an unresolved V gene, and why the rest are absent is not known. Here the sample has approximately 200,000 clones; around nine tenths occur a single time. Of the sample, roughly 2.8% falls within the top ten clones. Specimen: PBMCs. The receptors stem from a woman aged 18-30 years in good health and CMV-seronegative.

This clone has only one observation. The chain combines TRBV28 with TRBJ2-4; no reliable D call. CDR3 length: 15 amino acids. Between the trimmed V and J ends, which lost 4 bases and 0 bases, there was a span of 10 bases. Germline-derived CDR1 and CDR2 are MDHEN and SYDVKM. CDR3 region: CASSSLTVAKNIQYF. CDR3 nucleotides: TGTGCCAGCAGTTCCCTAACCGTAGCCAAAAACATTCAGTACTTC.

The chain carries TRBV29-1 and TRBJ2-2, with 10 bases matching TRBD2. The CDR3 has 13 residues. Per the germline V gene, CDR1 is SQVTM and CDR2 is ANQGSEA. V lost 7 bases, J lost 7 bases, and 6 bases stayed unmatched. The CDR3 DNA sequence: TGCAGCGGCTCTAGCGGGAGAGGCGGGGAGCTGTTTTTT. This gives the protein CSGSSGRGGELFF.

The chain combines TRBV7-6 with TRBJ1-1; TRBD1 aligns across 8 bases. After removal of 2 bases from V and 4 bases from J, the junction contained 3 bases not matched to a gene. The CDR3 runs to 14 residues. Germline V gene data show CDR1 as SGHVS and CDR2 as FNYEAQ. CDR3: CASSLLGQGTEAFF. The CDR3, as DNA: TGTGCCAGCAGCTTACTCGGACAGGGCACTGAAGCTTTCTTT.

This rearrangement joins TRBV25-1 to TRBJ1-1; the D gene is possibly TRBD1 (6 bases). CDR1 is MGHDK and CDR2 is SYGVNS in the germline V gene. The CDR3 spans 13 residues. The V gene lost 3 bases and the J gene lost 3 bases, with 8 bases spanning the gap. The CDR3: CASSDRGHTEAFF. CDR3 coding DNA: TGTGCCAGCAGTGACAGGGGCCACACTGAAGCTTTCTTT.

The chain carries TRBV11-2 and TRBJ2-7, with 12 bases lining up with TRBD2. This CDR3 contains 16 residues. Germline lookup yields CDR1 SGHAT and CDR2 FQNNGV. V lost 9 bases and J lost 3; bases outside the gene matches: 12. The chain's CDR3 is CASRGTSGFPFYEQYF. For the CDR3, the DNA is TGTGCCAGTCGAGGGACTAGCGGGTTTCCTTTCTACGAGCAGTACTTC.

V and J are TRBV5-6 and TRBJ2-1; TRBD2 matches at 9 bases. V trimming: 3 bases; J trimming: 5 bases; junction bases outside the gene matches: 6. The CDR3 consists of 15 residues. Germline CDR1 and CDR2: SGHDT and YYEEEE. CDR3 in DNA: TGTGCCAGCAGCTCCTCTAGCGGGGTGAACAATGAGCAGTTCTTC. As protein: CASSSSSGVNNEQFF.

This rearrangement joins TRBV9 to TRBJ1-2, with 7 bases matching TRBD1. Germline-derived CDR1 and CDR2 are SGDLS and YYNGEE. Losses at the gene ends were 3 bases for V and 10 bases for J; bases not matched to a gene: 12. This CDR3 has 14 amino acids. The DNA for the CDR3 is TGTGCCAGCAGCGCCCAGGGGGGATCTGCGCCCTACACCTTC. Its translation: CASSAQGGSAPYTF.

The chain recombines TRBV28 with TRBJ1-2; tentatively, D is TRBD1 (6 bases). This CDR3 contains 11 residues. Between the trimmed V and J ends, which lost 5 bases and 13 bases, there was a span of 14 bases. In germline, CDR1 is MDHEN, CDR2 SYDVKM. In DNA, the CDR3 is TGTGCCAGCAGTCTCGGGACAAGGCGCACCTTC. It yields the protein CASSLGTRRTF.

This CDR3 is CASSTPRGRAAQYF. In DNA form, the CDR3 reads TGTGCCAGCAGTACCCCAAGGGGGCGGGCGGCCCAGTACTTC. This sequence joins TRBV6-1 and TRBJ2-5; 7 positions match TRBD1. Germline CDR1 is MNHNS and CDR2 is SASEGT. After removal of 5 bases from V and 9 bases from J, the junction contained 12 bases not matched to a gene. The CDR3 sequence is 14 residues long.

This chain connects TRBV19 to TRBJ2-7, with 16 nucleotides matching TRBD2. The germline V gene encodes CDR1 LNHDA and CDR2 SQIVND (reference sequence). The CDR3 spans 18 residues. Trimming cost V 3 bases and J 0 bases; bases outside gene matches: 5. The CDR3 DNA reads TGTGCCAGTAGTATGGGACTAGCGGGAGGGCCTCGCTCCTACGAGCAGTACTTC. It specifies CASSMGLAGGPRSYEQYF.